Below, one T cell receptor (beta chain) is given with its context. J lost 3 bases, V lost 2 bases, and 4 bases had no gene match. Germline V gene lookup returns CDR1 SGHAT and CDR2 FQNNGV. The CDR3 length is 15 residues. This specimen belongs to a study of OX40 agonist ivuxolimab in advanced cancers. Repertoires were generated with immunoSEQ multiplex PCR, while TCRdb's copy carries only in-frame clones and drops some. The data contain 52,000 or so clones, more than 70% of them singletons. This TCR was sampled from an adult with an advanced solid tumor such as melanoma, head and neck, liver or kidney cancer. This chain uses TRBV11-2 with TRBJ2-1; 7 positions match TRBD1. Sequencing was performed on CD4+ or CD8+ T cells sorted from blood, taken in a trial of the OX40 agonist ivuxolimab. The CDR3 sequence is CASSLNRGFYNEQFF. As DNA, the CDR3 is TGTGCCAGCAGCTTAAACAGGGGTTTCTACAATGAGCAGTTCTTC. Using reference TRBV11-2 and TRBJ2-1 for the parts outside the CDR3, the full variable domain is EAGVAQSPRYKIIEKRQSVAFWCNPISGHATLYWYQQILGQGPKLLIQFQNNGVVDDSQLPKDRFSAERLKGVDSTLKIQPAKLEDSAVYLCASSLNRGFYNEQFFGPGTRLTVL.